Following are 16 T cell receptor beta chains from one sample sequenced in a study of T cells in Graves' hyperthyroidism and ophthalmopathy. Authors of the study amplified TCR beta CDR3 regions from RNA transcripts. Using the HTBI primer set, a first-round RT-PCR was run on the TCR CDR3. Via MiXCR, TCRdb re-called the multiplex PCR reads, giving one row per CDR3 protein. The sample comprises fewer than 650,000 distinct CDR3 sequences, 13% to 15% of which are singletons, and roughly 7% rests with the top ten. Material: blood. The receptors were sampled from a woman between 18 and 29 years old with Graves' ophthalmopathy.

This clonotype has only a few counts. The V gene is TRBV19, the J gene TRBJ2-7; TRBD1 matches 8 bases. The CDR3 spans 15 residues. V was clipped by 6 bases and J by 1 base; unmatched bases: 8. Germline CDR1 reads LNHDA; CDR2 reads SQIVND (reference sequence). For the CDR3, the DNA is TGTGCCAGTAGCCTACGGACAGGGTGGTCCTACGAGCAGTACTTC. This translates into CASSLRTGWSYEQYF.

In nucleotides, the CDR3 is TGCGCCAGCAGCCGCTCCGGGACTAGCGGGGCCTCTAGCACAGATACGCAGTATTTT. Amino acid sequence: CASSRSGTSGASSTDTQYF. The V call is TRBV4-1, the J call TRBJ2-3, with 13 bases matching TRBD2. The V and J ends lost 4 bases and 0 bases, in that order; junction bases with no gene match: 10. Germline V gene sequence: CDR1 MGHRA, CDR2 YSYEKL. The CDR3 is 19 residues long.

The genes are TRBV4-1 and TRBJ2-7; 12 bases are a match to TRBD2. This CDR3 spans 16 amino acids. Germline-derived CDR1 and CDR2 are MGHRA and YSYEKL. J gave up 4 bases and V 4 bases, and 8 bases lay outside the gene matches. CDR3 sequence reads: CASSPSSGRAEYEQYF. The CDR3 DNA follows: TGCGCCAGCAGCCCTTCTAGCGGGAGGGCGGAATACGAGCAGTACTTC.

This clonotype appeared many times. The CDR3 nucleotides are TGCAGCGTTGGTGGGGACACCAGCAATCAGCCCCAGCATTTT. Residues: CSVGGDTSNQPQHF. This chain joins TRBV29-1 and TRBJ1-5; perhaps TRBD1 as D (6 bases). The CDR3 is made up of 14 amino acids. Between the trimmed V and J ends, which lost 4 bases and 1 base, there was a span of 11 bases. Germline V gives CDR1 SQVTM, CDR2 ANQGSEA.

V is TRBV20-1 and J is TRBJ1-6, with D uncertain. This CDR3 is 12 amino acids long. Looked up from germline, CDR1 is DFQATT and CDR2 is SNEGSKA (reference sequence). V was cut by 5 bases and J by 8 bases, with 10 bases left in between. The CDR3 nucleotides read TGCAGTGCTCCCGATCTCTATTCACCCCTCCACTTT. Translating it yields CSAPDLYSPLHF.

In this sample, this clonotype turned up many times. The chain is built from TRBV9 and TRBJ1-2; 7 bases are a match to TRBD1. After removal of 4 bases from V and 0 bases from J, the junction contained 6 bases not matched to a gene. Germline CDR1 reads SGDLS; CDR2 reads YYNGEE. This CDR3 comprises 15 residues. This CDR3 reads CASSPPTGTNYGYTF. DNA of the CDR3: TGTGCCAGCAGCCCACCGACAGGGACTAACTATGGCTACACCTTC. Combining the CDR3 with reference TRBV9 and TRBJ1-2 gives the whole variable domain DSGVTQTPKHLITATGQRVTLRCSPRSGDLSVYWYQQSLDQGLQFLIQYYNGEERAKGNILERFSAQQFPDLHSELNLSSLELGDSALYFCASSPPTGTNYGYTFGSGTRLTVV.

On this clonotype: This could be a read error, since a much larger clone is one nucleotide away. This sequence joins TRBV6-9 and TRBJ2-1, with 9 bases matching TRBD2. Germline assignment: CDR1 MNHGY and CDR2 SVAAGI. The CDR3 spans 17 residues. V shed 4 bases, J shed 4 bases, and the junction held 11 bases outside the gene matches. The CDR3 DNA is TGTGCCAGCAGTTCCGCCCCGAGGACTAGCGCATACAATGAGCAGTTCTTC. Encoded protein: CASSSAPRTSAYNEQFF.

The sample holds many counts of this clonotype. The gene calls are TRBV20-1 and TRBJ2-7; perhaps TRBD1 as D (5 bases). Trimming left V 1 base short and J 5 bases short, with 12 bases between. The CDR3 loop spans 13 amino acids. Germline V lookup: CDR1 DFQATT, CDR2 SNEGSKA (reference sequence). DNA for the CDR3: TGCAGTGCTAGAGGTCCAGGGTCTAACGAGCAGTACTTC. This encodes CSARGPGSNEQYF.

This clonotype was observed a few times. The rearrangement links TRBV4-3 to TRBJ2-1, with D tentatively TRBD1 or TRBD2 (5 bases each). The germline V and J ends were trimmed by 4 bases and 3 bases, with 13 bases remaining between them. Germline lookup yields CDR1 LGHNA and CDR2 YSLEER. The CDR3 sequence is 15 residues long. The DNA for the CDR3 is TGCGCCAGCAGCCCGAGGGACCAGCTCTACAATGAGCAGTTCTTC. It encodes CASSPRDQLYNEQFF.

This clonotype has ten or more counts. The chain links TRBV12-3 or TRBV12-4 to TRBJ2-5; 9 positions match TRBD1. Germline trimming cut 6 bases from V and 6 bases from J; bases unmatched to any gene: 8. The CDR3 contains 14 residues. The CDR3 loop reads CASRRTGEMKTQYF. The CDR3 coding sequence is TGTGCCAGCAGGCGGACAGGGGAAATGAAGACCCAGTACTTC.

In its sample, this clonotype was seen many times. The chain recombines TRBV7-3 with TRBJ2-1; 12 nucleotides match TRBD2. After removal of 6 bases from V and 8 bases from J, the junction contained 8 bases not matched to a gene. Germline V gives CDR1 SGHTA, CDR2 FQGTGA. This CDR3 spans 15 amino acids. CDR3 in DNA: TGTGCCAGCAGTTCGACTAGCGGGAGAGGGGATGAGCAGTTCTTC. This gives the protein CASSSTSGRGDEQFF.

This chain joins TRBV10-3 and TRBJ2-1, with 9 bases lining up with TRBD1. The CDR3 covers 14 residues. V gave up 3 bases and J gave up 6 bases; unmatched junction bases: 3. Germline CDR1 and CDR2: ENHRY and SYGVKD. CDR3 sequence: CAISDPGQGNEQFF. CDR3 DNA sequence: TGTGCCATCAGTGATCCGGGACAGGGCAATGAGCAGTTCTTC.

The chain joins TRBV28 to TRBJ2-7; the match to TRBD1 covers 9 bases. The CDR3 totals 17 residues. The J segment lost 3 bases and the V segment lost 5 bases, leaving 14 bases of the junction unmatched. Germline loops: CDR1 MDHEN, CDR2 SYDVKM. As DNA, the CDR3 is TGTGCCAGCAGTGGAAGAGCCGGGACAGGGTCCTACTACGAGCAGTACTTC. Its protein product is CASSGRAGTGSYYEQYF.

The rearrangement links TRBV4-3 to TRBJ2-1; 10 bases are shared with TRBD2. The V segment lost 1 base and the J segment 3 bases; nucleotides outside the gene matches: 3. Germline V gives CDR1 LGHNA, CDR2 YSLEER. The CDR3 has 16 residues. CDR3 DNA sequence: TGCGCCAGCAGCCAAGTCCCTAGCGGGAGCTACAATGAGCAGTTCTTC. This encodes CASSQVPSGSYNEQFF.

This clonotype was counted a few times. J is TRBJ1-5 and V is TRBV6-5; D is unresolved. Germline assignment: CDR1 MNHEY and CDR2 SVGAGI. CDR3 length equals 15 residues. V was cut by 0 bases and J by 5 bases, with 11 bases left in between. CDR3 region: CASSYSLFGDQPQHF. The CDR3 nucleotides are TGTGCCAGCAGTTACTCACTCTTCGGGGATCAGCCCCAGCATTTT.

This clonotype was detected many times. The V gene is TRBV3-1, the J gene TRBJ2-1; 8 nucleotides line up with TRBD2. The CDR3 is 15 amino acids. Trimming cost V 1 base and J 6 bases; bases outside gene matches: 5. Germline CDR1 and CDR2: LGHDT and YNNKEL (reference sequence). The CDR3 DNA is TGTGCCAGCAGCCAAGTGACTAGCGTCCCCAATGAGCAGTTCTTC. Translation: CASSQVTSVPNEQFF.